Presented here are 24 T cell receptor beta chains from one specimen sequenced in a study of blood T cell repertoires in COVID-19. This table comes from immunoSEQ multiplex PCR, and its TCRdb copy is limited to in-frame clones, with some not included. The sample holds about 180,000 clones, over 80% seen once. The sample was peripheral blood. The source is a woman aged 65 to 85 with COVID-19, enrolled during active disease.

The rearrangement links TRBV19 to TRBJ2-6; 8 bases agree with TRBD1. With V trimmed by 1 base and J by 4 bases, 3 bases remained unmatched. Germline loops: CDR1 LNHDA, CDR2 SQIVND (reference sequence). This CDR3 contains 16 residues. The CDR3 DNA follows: TGTGCCAGTAGTATAGGCAGGGGGCAGGGGGCCAACGTCCTGACTTTC. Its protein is CASSIGRGQGANVLTF.

The CDR3 spells CASSIDRAGGADTQYF. In nucleotides, the CDR3 is TGTGCCAGTAGTATAGATCGAGCGGGAGGGGCAGATACGCAGTATTTT. The V gene is TRBV19, the J gene TRBJ2-3, with 10 bases matching TRBD2. Germline CDR1 reads LNHDA; CDR2 reads SQIVND (reference sequence). The junction had 4 bases not matched to a gene; V was cut back by 0 bases and J by 4 bases. The CDR3 runs to 16 residues.

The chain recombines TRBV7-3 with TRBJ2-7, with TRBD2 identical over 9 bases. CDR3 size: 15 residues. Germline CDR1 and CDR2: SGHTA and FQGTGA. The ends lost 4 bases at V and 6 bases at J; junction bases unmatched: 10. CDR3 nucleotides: TGTGCCAGCAGCTCAATAGCGGGGGCGGGGCGCGAGCAGTACTTC. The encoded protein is CASSSIAGAGREQYF.

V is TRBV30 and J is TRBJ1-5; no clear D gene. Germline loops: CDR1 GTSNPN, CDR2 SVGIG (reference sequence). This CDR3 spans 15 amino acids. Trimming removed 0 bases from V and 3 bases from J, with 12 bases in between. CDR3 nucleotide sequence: TGTGCCTGGAGTGTACAGTCAGGTTCCAATCAGCCCCAGCATTTT. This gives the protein CAWSVQSGSNQPQHF.

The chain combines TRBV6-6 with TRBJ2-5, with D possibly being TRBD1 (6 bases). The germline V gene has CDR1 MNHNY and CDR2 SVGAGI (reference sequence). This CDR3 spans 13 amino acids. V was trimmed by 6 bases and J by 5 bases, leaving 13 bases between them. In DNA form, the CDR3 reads TGTGCCAGCAGATTGGACAGATTGGAGACCCAGTACTTC. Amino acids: CASRLDRLETQYF.

The CDR3 here is CASSPGTRYNGEFF. The CDR3 DNA is TGTGCCAGCTCCCCCGGGACAAGGTACAATGGAGAGTTCTTC. The chain joins TRBV27 to TRBJ2-1, with D perhaps matching TRBD1 (6 bases). The length of the CDR3 is 14 residues. Germline loops: CDR1 MNHEY, CDR2 SMNVEV (reference sequence). Trimming removed 8 bases at V and 14 bases at J, with 25 bases between.

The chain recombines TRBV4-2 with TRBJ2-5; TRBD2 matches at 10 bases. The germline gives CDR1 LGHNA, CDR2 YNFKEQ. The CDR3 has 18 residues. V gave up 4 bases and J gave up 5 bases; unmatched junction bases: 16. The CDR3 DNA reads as TGTGCCAGCAGCCCCTTGGGGAGCGGGAGGGGTGCGGGGGAGACCCAGTACTTC. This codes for CASSPLGSGRGAGETQYF.

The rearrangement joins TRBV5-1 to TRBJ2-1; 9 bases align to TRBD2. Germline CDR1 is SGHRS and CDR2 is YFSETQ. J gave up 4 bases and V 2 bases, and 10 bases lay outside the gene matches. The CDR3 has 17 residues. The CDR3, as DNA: TGCGCCAGCAGCTTAACCCAAGTGACTAGCGGATACAATGAGCAGTTCTTC. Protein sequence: CASSLTQVTSGYNEQFF.

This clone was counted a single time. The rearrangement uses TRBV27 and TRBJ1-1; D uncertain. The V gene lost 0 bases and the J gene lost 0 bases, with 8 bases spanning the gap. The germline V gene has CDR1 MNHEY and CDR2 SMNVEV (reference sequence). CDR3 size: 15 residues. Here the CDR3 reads CASSLSPDMNTEAFF. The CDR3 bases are TGTGCCAGCAGTTTATCGCCAGACATGAACACTGAAGCTTTCTTT.

CDR3: CASSYNYEQFF. As DNA, the CDR3 is TGTGCCAGCAGCTATAACTATGAGCAGTTCTTC. The chain combines TRBV5-5 with TRBJ2-1; D gene ambiguous. Germline loops: CDR1 SGHKS, CDR2 YYEKEE (reference sequence). CDR3 length: 11 residues. V gave up 3 bases and J gave up 8 bases, with 6 bases separating them.

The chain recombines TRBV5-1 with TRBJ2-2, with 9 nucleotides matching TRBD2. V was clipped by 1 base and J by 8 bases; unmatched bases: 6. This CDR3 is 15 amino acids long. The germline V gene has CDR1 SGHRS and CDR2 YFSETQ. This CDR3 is CASSLTSGPKGELFF. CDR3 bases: TGCGCCAGCAGCTTGACTAGCGGGCCTAAGGGGGAGCTGTTTTTT.

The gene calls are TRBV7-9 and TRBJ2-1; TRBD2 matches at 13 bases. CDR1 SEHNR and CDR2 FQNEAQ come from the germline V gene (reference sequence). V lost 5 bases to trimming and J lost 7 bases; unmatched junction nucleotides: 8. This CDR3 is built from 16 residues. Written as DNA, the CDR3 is TGTGCCAGCAGCCAAAGGGGACTAGCGGGACTTAATGAGCAGTTCTTC. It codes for CASSQRGLAGLNEQFF.

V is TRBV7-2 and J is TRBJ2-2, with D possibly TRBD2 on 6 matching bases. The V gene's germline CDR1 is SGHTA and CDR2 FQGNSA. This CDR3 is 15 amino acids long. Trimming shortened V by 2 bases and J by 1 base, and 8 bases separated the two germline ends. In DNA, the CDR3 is TGTGCCAGCAGCTTATTTAGCGGGAACACCGGGGAGCTGTTTTTT. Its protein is CASSLFSGNTGELFF.

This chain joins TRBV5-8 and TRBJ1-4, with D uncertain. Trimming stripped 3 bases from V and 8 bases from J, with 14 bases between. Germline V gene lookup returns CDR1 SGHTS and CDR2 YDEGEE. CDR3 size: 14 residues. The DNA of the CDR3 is TGTGCCAGCAGCTCAAGGGAAGAGGGCGAAAAACTGTTTTTT. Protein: CASSSREEGEKLFF.

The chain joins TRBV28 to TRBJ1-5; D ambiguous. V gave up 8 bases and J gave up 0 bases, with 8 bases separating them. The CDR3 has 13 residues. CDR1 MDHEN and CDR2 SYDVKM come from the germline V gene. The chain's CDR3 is CASDQYSNQPQHF. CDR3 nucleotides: TGTGCCAGCGATCAGTATAGCAATCAGCCCCAGCATTTT.

The DNA of the CDR3 is TGTGCCAGCAGTTATGAGGCAGCTGACTATGGCTACACCTTC. It yields the protein CASSYEAADYGYTF. The chain joins TRBV6-6 to TRBJ1-2; D call uncertain. Germline V CDR1 and CDR2: MNHNY, SVGAGI (reference sequence). V was pared by 3 bases and J by 3 bases, with 11 bases between. The CDR3 extends over 14 amino acids.

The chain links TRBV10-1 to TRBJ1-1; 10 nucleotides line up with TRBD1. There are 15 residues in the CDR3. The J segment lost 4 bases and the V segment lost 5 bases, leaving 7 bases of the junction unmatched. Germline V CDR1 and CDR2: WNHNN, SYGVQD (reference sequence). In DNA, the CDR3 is TGCGCCAGCAGTCGGTCCCGGGACAGGGGCACTGAAGCTTTCTTT. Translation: CASSRSRDRGTEAFF.

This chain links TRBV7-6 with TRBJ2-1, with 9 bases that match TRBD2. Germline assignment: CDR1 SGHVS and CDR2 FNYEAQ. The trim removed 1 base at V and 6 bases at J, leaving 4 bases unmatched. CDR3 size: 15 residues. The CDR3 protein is CASSLVAGAGNEQFF. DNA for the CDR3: TGTGCCAGCAGCTTAGTAGCGGGAGCAGGCAATGAGCAGTTCTTC.

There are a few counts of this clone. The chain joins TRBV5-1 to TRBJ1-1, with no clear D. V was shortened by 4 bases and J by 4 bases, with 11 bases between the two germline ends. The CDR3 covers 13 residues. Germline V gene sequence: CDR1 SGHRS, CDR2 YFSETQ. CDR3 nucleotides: TGCGCCAGCAGCCCCGGCGGGGTCACTGAAGCTTTCTTT. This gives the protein CASSPGGVTEAFF.

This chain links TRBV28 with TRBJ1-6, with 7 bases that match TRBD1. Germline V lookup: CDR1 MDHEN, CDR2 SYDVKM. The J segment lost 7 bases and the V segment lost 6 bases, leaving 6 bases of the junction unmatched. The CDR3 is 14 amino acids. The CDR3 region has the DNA TGTGCCAGCAGCGCGACAGGGAAAAATTCACCCCTCCACTTT. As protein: CASSATGKNSPLHF.

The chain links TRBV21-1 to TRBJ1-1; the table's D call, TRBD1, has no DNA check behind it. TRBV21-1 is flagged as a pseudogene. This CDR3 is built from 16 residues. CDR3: CASSRRQGGRGTEAFF. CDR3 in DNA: TGTGCCAGCAGCCGCCGACAGGGCGGTAGGGGCACTGAAGCTTTCTTT.

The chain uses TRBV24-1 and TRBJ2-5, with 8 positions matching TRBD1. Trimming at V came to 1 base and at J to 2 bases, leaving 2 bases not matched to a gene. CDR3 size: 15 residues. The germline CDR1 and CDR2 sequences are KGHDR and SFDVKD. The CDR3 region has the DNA TGTGCCACCAGTGATTTTGGACAGGGACAAGAGACCCAGTACTTC. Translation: CATSDFGQGQETQYF.

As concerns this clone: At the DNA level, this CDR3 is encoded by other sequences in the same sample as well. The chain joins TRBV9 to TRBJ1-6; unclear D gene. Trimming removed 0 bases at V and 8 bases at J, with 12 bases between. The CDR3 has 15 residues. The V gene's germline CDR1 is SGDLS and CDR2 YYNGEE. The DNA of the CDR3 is TGTGCCAGCAGCGTAGAAGGAAGGGAGGATTCACCCCTCCACTTT. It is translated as CASSVEGREDSPLHF.

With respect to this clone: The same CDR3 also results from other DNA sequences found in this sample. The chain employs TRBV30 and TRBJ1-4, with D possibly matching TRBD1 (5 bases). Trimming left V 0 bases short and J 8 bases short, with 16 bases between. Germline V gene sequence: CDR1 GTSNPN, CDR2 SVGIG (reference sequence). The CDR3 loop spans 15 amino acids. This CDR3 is CAWSVGTGRGEKLFF. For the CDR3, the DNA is TGTGCCTGGAGTGTAGGAACGGGGAGGGGCGAAAAACTGTTTTTT.